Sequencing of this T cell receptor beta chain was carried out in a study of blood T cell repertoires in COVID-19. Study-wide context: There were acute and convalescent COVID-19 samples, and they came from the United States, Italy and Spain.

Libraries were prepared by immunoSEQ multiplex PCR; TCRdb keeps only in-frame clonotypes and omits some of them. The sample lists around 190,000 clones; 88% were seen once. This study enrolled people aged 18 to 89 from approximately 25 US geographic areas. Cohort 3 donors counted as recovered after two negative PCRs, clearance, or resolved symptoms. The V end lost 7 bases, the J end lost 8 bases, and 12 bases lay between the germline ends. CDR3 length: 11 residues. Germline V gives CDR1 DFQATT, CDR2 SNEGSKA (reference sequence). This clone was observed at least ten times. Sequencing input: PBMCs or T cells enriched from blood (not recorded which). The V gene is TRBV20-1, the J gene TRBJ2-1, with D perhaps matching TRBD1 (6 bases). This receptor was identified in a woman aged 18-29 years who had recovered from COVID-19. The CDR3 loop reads CSVQGLDEQFF. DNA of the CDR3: TGCAGTGTGCAGGGGTTAGATGAGCAGTTCTTC.